The entry below gives a single TCR beta chain sequence along with its context. Some clones are missing from TCRdb's copy, which holds only in-frame ones; the method was immunoSEQ multiplex PCR. This table holds about 92,000 clones, roughly 82% found once. This record belongs to a study of control samples from healthy donors and cancer patients. CDR3 size: 19 residues. Germline V gene data show CDR1 as SGHRS and CDR2 as YFSETQ. With 2 bases clipped from V and 2 bases from J, the junction kept 8 bases outside the gene matches. V and J are TRBV5-1 and TRBJ2-3; 16 bases are shared with TRBD2. Material for sequencing was blood. The origin of this receptor is a woman aged 60-75 years in good health. CDR3 region: CASSLAGTSGGGTTDTQYF. DNA of the CDR3: TGCGCCAGCAGCTTAGCCGGGACTAGCGGGGGGGGTACCACAGATACGCAGTATTTT.